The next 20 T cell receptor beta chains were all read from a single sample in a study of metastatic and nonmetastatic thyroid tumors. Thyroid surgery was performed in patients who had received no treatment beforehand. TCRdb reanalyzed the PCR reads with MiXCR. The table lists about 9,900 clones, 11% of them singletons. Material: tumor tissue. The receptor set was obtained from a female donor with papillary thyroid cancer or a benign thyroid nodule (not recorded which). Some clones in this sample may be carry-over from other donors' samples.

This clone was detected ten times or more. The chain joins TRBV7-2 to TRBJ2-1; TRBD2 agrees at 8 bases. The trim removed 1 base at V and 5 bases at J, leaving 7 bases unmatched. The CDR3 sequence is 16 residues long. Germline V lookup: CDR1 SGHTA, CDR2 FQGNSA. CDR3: CASSLVAGGSNNEQFF. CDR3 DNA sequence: TGTGCCAGCAGCTTAGTCGCGGGAGGATCTAACAATGAGCAGTTCTTC.

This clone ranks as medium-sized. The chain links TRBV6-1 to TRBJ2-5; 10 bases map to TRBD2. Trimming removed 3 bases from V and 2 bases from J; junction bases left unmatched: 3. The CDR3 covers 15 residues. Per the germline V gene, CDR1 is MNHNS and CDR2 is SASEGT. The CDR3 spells CASSDLAGAQETQYF. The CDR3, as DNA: TGTGCCAGCAGTGACCTAGCGGGGGCTCAAGAGACCCAGTACTTC.

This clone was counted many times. As DNA, the CDR3 is TGCGCCAGCAGCCAGCCGGACAAAAGTAATTCACCCCTCCACTTT. Amino acids: CASSQPDKSNSPLHF. The V and J genes are TRBV4-1 and TRBJ1-6, with D possibly being TRBD1 (5 bases). The CDR3 length is 15 residues. Trimming left V 3 bases short and J 6 bases short, with 12 bases between. Germline V gene data show CDR1 as MGHRA and CDR2 as YSYEKL.

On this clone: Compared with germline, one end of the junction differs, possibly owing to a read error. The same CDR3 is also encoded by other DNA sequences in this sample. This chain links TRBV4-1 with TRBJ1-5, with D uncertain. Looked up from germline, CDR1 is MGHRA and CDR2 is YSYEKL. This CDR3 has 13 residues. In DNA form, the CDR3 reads TGTGCCAGCAGCCAAGATTATGATCAGCCCCAGCATTTT. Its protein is CASSQDYDQPQHF.

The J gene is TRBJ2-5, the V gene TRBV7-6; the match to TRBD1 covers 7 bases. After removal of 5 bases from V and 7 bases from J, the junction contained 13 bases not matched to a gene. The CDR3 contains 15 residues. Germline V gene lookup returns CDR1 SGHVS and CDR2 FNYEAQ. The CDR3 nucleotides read TGTGCCAGCAGCGGAGTGGGACAGACCCAGGGGACCCAGTACTTC. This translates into CASSGVGQTQGTQYF.

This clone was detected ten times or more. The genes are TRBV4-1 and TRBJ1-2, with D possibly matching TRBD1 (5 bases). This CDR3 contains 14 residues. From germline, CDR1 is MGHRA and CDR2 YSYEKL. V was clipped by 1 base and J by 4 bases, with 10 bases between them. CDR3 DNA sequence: TGCGCCAGCAGCCAAGGGGGCGGCAGCTATGGCTACACCTTC. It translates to CASSQGGGSYGYTF.

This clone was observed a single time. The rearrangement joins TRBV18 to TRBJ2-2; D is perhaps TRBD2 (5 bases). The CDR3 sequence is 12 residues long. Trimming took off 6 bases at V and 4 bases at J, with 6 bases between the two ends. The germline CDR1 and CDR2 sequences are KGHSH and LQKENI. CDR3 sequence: CASSRGTGELFF. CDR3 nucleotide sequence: TGTGCCAGCTCTCGGGGCACCGGGGAGCTGTTTTTT.

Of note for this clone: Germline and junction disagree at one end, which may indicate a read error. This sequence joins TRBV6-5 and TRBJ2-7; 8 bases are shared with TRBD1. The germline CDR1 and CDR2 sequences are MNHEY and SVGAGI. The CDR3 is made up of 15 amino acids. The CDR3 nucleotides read TGTGCCAGTAGTTCCTCCGGGACAGGTCGCTGCGAGCATTACTTC. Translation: CASSSSGTGRCEHYF.

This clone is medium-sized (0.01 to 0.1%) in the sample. This CDR3 reads CASSQGRLDGGETQYF. The CDR3 DNA sequence: TGTGCCAGCAGTCAGGGACGGCTAGACGGAGGGGAGACCCAGTACTTC. The V and J genes are TRBV6-1 and TRBJ2-5; TRBD2 is a possible D gene (6 bases). CDR3 length: 16 amino acids. The V gene lost 5 bases and the J gene lost 5 bases, with 21 bases spanning the gap. The germline V gene encodes CDR1 MNHNS and CDR2 SASEGT.

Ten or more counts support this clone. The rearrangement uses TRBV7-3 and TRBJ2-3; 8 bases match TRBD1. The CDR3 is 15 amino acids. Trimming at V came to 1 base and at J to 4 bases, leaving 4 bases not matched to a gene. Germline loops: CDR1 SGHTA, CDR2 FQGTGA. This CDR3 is CASSLRQGPSDTQYF. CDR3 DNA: TGTGCCAGCAGCTTAAGACAGGGGCCGTCAGATACGCAGTATTTT.

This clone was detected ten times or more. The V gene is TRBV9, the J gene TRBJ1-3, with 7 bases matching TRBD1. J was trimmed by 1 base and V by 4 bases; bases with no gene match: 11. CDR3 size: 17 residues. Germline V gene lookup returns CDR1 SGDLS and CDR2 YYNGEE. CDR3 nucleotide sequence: TGTGCCAGCAGCCCGTCCCGACAGGGAAGATCTGGAAACACCATATATTTT. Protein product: CASSPSRQGRSGNTIYF.

The CDR3 reads CASRGLAGPTDTQYF. The CDR3 DNA follows: TGTGCCAGCAGAGGTCTAGCGGGACCCACAGATACGCAGTATTTT. This chain joins TRBV2 and TRBJ2-3, with 9 bases identical to TRBD2. CDR1 is SNHLY and CDR2 is FYNNEI in the germline V gene. J lost 2 bases, V lost 6 bases, and 6 bases had no gene match. This CDR3 is 15 amino acids long.

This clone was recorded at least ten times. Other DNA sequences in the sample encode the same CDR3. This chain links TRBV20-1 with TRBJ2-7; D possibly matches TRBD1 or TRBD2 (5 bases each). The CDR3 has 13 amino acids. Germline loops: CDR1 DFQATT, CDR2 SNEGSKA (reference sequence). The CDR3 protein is CSPTGYGRDEQYV. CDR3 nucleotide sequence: TGCAGTCCCACCGGCTATGGCAGGGACGAGCAATACGTC.

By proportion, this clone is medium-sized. CDR3 DNA: TGTGCCAGCAACCCCGACAGGCCGCCCTACGAGCAGTACGTC. As protein: CASNPDRPPYEQYV. This chain connects TRBV6-2 or TRBV6-3 to TRBJ2-7; D might be TRBD1 (6 bases). Germline values: CDR1 MNHEY, CDR2 SVGEGT. V was clipped by 7 bases and J by 2 bases, with 15 bases between them. The CDR3 covers 14 residues.

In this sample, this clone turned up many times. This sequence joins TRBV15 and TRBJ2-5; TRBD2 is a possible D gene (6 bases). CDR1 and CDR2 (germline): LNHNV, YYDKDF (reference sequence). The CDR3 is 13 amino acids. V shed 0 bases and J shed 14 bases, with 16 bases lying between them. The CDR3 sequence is CATSRDRLAPLYF. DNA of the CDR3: TGTGCCACCAGCAGAGATCGGCTAGCGCCACTCTACTTC. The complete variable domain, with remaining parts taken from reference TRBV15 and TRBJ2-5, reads DAMVIQNPRYQVTQFGKPVTLSCSQTLNHNVMYWYQQKSSQAPKLLFHYYDKDFNNEADTPDNFQSRRPNTSFCFLDIRSPGLGDTAMYLCATSRDRLAPLYFGPGTRLLVL.

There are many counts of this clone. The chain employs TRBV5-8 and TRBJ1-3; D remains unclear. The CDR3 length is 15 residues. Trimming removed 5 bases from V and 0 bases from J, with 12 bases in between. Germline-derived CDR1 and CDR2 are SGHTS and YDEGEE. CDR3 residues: CASSQRGISGNTIYF. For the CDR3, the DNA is TGTGCCAGCAGTCAGCGGGGTATCTCTGGAAACACCATATATTTT.

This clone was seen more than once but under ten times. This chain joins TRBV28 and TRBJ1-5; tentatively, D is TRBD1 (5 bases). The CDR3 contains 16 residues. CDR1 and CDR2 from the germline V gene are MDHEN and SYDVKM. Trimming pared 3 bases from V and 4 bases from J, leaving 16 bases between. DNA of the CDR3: TGTGCCAGCAGTTTGTTCAAGGGTGGGGGGAATCAGCCCCAGCATTTT. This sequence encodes CASSLFKGGGNQPQHF.

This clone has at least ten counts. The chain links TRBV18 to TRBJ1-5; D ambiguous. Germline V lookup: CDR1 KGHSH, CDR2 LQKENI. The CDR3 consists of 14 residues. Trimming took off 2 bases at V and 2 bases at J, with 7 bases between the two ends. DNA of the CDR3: TGTGCCAGCTCACCAGAAGGTGGCAATCAGCCCCAGCATTTT. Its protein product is CASSPEGGNQPQHF.

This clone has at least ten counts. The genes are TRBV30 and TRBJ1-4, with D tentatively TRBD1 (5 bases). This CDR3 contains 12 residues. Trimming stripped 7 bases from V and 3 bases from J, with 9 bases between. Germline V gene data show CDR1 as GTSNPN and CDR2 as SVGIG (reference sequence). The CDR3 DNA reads TGTGCCTTCCAGGGCTCTAATGAAAAACTGTTTTTT. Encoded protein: CAFQGSNEKLFF. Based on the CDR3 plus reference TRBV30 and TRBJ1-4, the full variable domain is SQTIHQWPATLVQPVGSPLSLECTVEGTSNPNLYWYRQAAGRGLQLLFYSVGIGQISSEVPQNLSASRPQDRQFILSSKKLLLSDSGFYLCAFQGSNEKLFFGSGTQLSVL.

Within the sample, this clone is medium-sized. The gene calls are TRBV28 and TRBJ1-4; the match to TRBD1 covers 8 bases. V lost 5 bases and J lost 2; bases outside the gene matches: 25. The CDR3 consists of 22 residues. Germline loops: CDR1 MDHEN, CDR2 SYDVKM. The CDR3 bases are TGTGCCAGCAGTCCCGGGAGACGGGGGTCAGGGGGCTCGGGAGGTACTAATGAAAAACTGTTTTTT. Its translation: CASSPGRRGSGGSGGTNEKLFF.